These 8 T cell receptor beta chains were sequenced from one sample in a study of shared clonotypes between healthy human individuals. The protocol was immunoSEQ multiplex PCR, while the TCRdb copy is restricted to in-frame clones and leaves out a portion. The repertoire has some 2.3 million clones, more than 80% of them found once; the top ten carry about 0.41%. The sequencing input was naive CD4+ T cells from PBMCs. Documented subset: CD45RA+ positively selected. These TCRs come from a man between 18 and 35 years old in good health. Some clones in this sample may be carry-over from other donors' samples.

The gene calls are TRBV6-5 and TRBJ1-1, with D possibly matching TRBD1 (5 bases). With 3 bases removed from V and 5 bases from J, the gap between germline ends came to 13 bases. The germline gives CDR1 MNHEY, CDR2 SVGAGI. The CDR3 is 14 amino acids. The CDR3 nucleotides read TGTGCCAGCAGTTATACCGGGGGAGGTACTGAAGCTTTCTTT. Amino acids: CASSYTGGGTEAFF.

The chain uses TRBV1 and TRBJ1-5. TRBV1 is given as a pseudogene. The CDR3 sequence is 18 residues long. For the CDR3, the DNA is TGCACCAGCAGCCGTTGGAGGGACGGACATTATAGCAATCAGCCCCAGCATTTT. As protein: CTSSRWRDGHYSNQPQHF.

The chain links TRBV5-1 to TRBJ2-6; 12 bases match TRBD1. V lost 4 bases to trimming and J lost 2 bases; unmatched junction nucleotides: 7. The length of the CDR3 is 18 residues. Germline CDR1 SGHRS, CDR2 YFSETQ. In nucleotides, the CDR3 is TGCGCCAGCAGCCGAGGGACAGGGGGCAGAACTGGGGCCAACGTCCTGACTTTC. Encoded protein: CASSRGTGGRTGANVLTF.

This rearrangement joins TRBV7-3 to TRBJ2-1; 9 bases are shared with TRBD1. The germline V gene encodes CDR1 SGHTA and CDR2 FQGTGA. V shed 4 bases and J 3 bases; nucleotides not matched to a gene: 4. CDR3 length equals 15 residues. The CDR3 DNA is TGTGCCAGCAGCTCACAGGGGGCAAACTACAATGAGCAGTTCTTC. Residues: CASSSQGANYNEQFF.

The chain employs TRBV7-2 and TRBJ2-5; no reliable D call. The CDR3 extends over 14 amino acids. The germline V gene has CDR1 SGHTA and CDR2 FQGNSA. Trimming took off 1 base at V and 5 bases at J, with 11 bases between the two ends. CDR3 in amino acids: CASSLDRSGETQYF. The DNA for the CDR3 is TGTGCCAGCAGCTTAGATCGCAGTGGGGAGACCCAGTACTTC.

The chain recombines TRBV6-6 with TRBJ2-5, with 9 bases fitting TRBD1. The V and J ends lost 5 bases and 2 bases, in that order; junction bases with no gene match: 9. This CDR3 has 16 residues. Germline assignment: CDR1 MNHNY and CDR2 SVGAGI (reference sequence). The CDR3, as DNA: TGTGCCAGCAGTACTCGACAGGGGGGAGGTCAAGAGACCCAGTACTTC. As protein: CASSTRQGGGQETQYF.

This clone was found once. V is TRBV27 and J is TRBJ2-7, with 10 bases aligning to TRBD1. The germline V gene has CDR1 MNHEY and CDR2 SMNVEV (reference sequence). The CDR3 spans 16 residues. V lost 5 bases to trimming and J lost 0 bases; unmatched junction nucleotides: 7. The CDR3 coding sequence is TGTGCCAGCAGTCCTCTGACAGGGGGCGCCTCCTACGAGCAGTACTTC. Encoded protein: CASSPLTGGASYEQYF.

V is TRBV6-6 and J is TRBJ2-4; TRBD1 matches 9 bases. The germline V gene encodes CDR1 MNHNY and CDR2 SVGAGI (reference sequence). V lost 5 bases to trimming and J lost 1 base; unmatched junction nucleotides: 3. The CDR3 runs to 15 residues. The CDR3 bases are TGTGCCAGCAGTGGGGACAGGGAGGCCAAAAACATTCAGTACTTC. Amino acid sequence: CASSGDREAKNIQYF.